The 30 T cell receptor beta chains reported below all come from one sample, sequenced in a study of blood T cell repertoires in COVID-19. TCRdb keeps only in-frame clones here, not all; method: immunoSEQ multiplex PCR. The sample shows approximately 260,000 clones, 79% of them seen only once. Sequencing used peripheral blood. These receptor sequences come from a woman aged 40 to 50 with active or convalescent COVID-19.

The table lists this clone with a count of one. V gene TRBV27 combines with J gene TRBJ1-6; unclear D gene. The CDR3 consists of 17 residues. Germline CDR1 is MNHEY and CDR2 is SMNVEV (reference sequence). V was cut by 4 bases and J by 0 bases, with 13 bases left in between. Written as DNA, the CDR3 is TGTGCCAGCAGTTCCCCCCTACGGGACTCCTATAATTCACCCCTCCACTTT. This encodes CASSSPLRDSYNSPLHF.

The rearrangement links TRBV4-1 to TRBJ1-2; 7 bases map to TRBD1. This CDR3 contains 14 residues. The ends lost 1 base at V and 7 bases at J; junction bases unmatched: 6. CDR1 is MGHRA, CDR2 YSYEKL, per germline. In DNA, the CDR3 is TGCGCCAGCAGCCAAGTAGGGGGCATGATTGGCTACACCTTC. It specifies CASSQVGGMIGYTF.

V usage is TRBV28 and J usage is TRBJ1-2; D gene unclear. Looked up from germline, CDR1 is MDHEN and CDR2 is SYDVKM. This CDR3 spans 13 amino acids. Trimming removed 6 bases at V and 0 bases at J, with 8 bases between. In nucleotides, the CDR3 is TGTGCCAGCAGCCCCGGAGCTAACTATGGCTACACCTTC. Protein: CASSPGANYGYTF.

The chain combines TRBV30 with TRBJ2-7; no definite D call. CDR3 size: 11 residues. Between the trimmed V and J ends, which lost 0 bases and 5 bases, there was a span of 5 bases. CDR1 and CDR2 from the germline V gene are GTSNPN and SVGIG (reference sequence). The CDR3 reads CAWSVADEQYF. In DNA, the CDR3 is TGTGCCTGGAGTGTAGCTGACGAGCAGTACTTC. Complete variable domain (other parts from reference TRBV30 and TRBJ2-7): SQTIHQWPATLVQPVGSPLSLECTVEGTSNPNLYWYRQAAGRGLQLLFYSVGIGQISSEVPQNLSASRPQDRQFILSSKKLLLSDSGFYLCAWSVADEQYFGPGTRLTVT.

A few counts support this clone. The chain couples TRBV9 to TRBJ1-1; D is possibly TRBD1 (5 bases). Germline V gene sequence: CDR1 SGDLS, CDR2 YYNGEE. The germline V and J ends were trimmed by 0 bases and 4 bases, with 13 bases remaining between them. The CDR3 has 15 amino acids. CDR3 protein: CASSVDPVGGTEAFF. In DNA form, the CDR3 reads TGTGCCAGCAGCGTAGACCCCGTCGGGGGCACTGAAGCTTTCTTT.

This chain links TRBV7-3 with TRBJ1-2; 8 positions agree with TRBD1. This CDR3 contains 13 residues. Germline assignment: CDR1 SGHTA and CDR2 FQGTGA. The V segment lost 7 bases and the J segment 4 bases; nucleotides outside the gene matches: 5. The CDR3 DNA sequence: TGTGCCAGCACCGACAGGGGCCCCTATGGCTACACCTTC. Amino acids: CASTDRGPYGYTF. The full variable domain, its missing parts supplied by reference TRBV7-3 and TRBJ1-2, is GAGVSQTPSNKVTEKGKYVELRCDPISGHTALYWYRQSLGQGPEFLIYFQGTGAADDSGLPNDRFFAVRPEGSVSTLKIQRTERGDSAVYLCASTDRGPYGYTFGSGTRLTVV.

This chain joins TRBV30 and TRBJ1-2; perhaps TRBD1 as D (5 bases). Germline V gene lookup returns CDR1 GTSNPN and CDR2 SVGIG (reference sequence). CDR3 length: 13 residues. V was trimmed by 2 bases and J by 8 bases, leaving 15 bases between them. The CDR3 is CAWSSGWHRGYTF. CDR3 sequence (DNA): TGTGCCTGGAGTTCAGGGTGGCATAGAGGCTACACCTTC. Together with reference TRBV30 and TRBJ1-2, the CDR3 gives the full variable domain: SQTIHQWPATLVQPVGSPLSLECTVEGTSNPNLYWYRQAAGRGLQLLFYSVGIGQISSEVPQNLSASRPQDRQFILSSKKLLLSDSGFYLCAWSSGWHRGYTFGSGTRLTVV.

The chain carries TRBV5-5 and TRBJ1-6; 7 bases are a match to TRBD1. Germline lookup yields CDR1 SGHKS and CDR2 YYEKEE (reference sequence). V lost 3 bases, J lost 9 bases, and 9 bases stayed unmatched. This CDR3 is 15 amino acids long. Written as DNA, the CDR3 is TGTGCCAGCAGCTCCCGGGGACAGCGGATTTCACCCCTCCACTTT. This translates into CASSSRGQRISPLHF.

V gene TRBV10-3 combines with J gene TRBJ1-1, with unresolved D. CDR3 length: 12 residues. The ends were cut back, 2 bases at V and 5 bases at J, with 6 bases in the middle. Per germline, CDR1 ENHRY and CDR2 SYGVKD. CDR3 amino acids: CAISEDQTEAFF. For the CDR3, the DNA is TGTGCCATCAGTGAGGATCAGACTGAAGCTTTCTTT.

The chain carries TRBV10-3 and TRBJ1-1; perhaps TRBD1 as D (5 bases). CDR3 length equals 14 residues. The ends were cut back, 11 bases at V and 1 base at J, with 17 bases in the middle. Germline loops: CDR1 ENHRY, CDR2 SYGVKD. The CDR3 is CASVGAGGNTEAFF. CDR3 DNA sequence: TGTGCCTCAGTAGGGGCCGGGGGGAACACTGAAGCTTTCTTT.

This sequence joins TRBV27 and TRBJ1-2; 8 nucleotides line up with TRBD1. The germline V gene has CDR1 MNHEY and CDR2 SMNVEV (reference sequence). This CDR3 is 15 amino acids long. The trim removed 2 bases at V and 4 bases at J, leaving 6 bases unmatched. CDR3 region: CASSLNPGGRYGYTF. The DNA of the CDR3 is TGTGCCAGCAGTTTAAATCCAGGGGGCCGCTATGGCTACACCTTC.

Concerning this clone: The junction departs from the called germline gene at one end, perhaps through a read error. This chain uses TRBV5-1 with TRBJ1-2; 7 bases are shared with TRBD1. The CDR3 covers 12 residues. The V gene's germline CDR1 is SGHRS and CDR2 YFSETQ. CDR3 DNA: TGCGCCAGCAAGACAGGGAACTATGGCCACACCTTC. It yields the protein CASKTGNYGHTF.

The chain uses TRBV5-1 and TRBJ2-1, with D perhaps TRBD2 (5 bases). CDR1 SGHRS and CDR2 YFSETQ come from the germline V gene. The CDR3 contains 12 residues. V was trimmed by 2 bases and J by 9 bases, leaving 9 bases between them. Here the CDR3 DNA reads TGCGCCAGCAGCTTAGGACTTTTTGAGCAGTTCTTC. It translates to CASSLGLFEQFF.

Written as DNA, the CDR3 is TGTGCCAGCAACAACAGGGGTTACGAGCAGTACTTC. Protein product: CASNNRGYEQYF. The chain links TRBV7-9 to TRBJ2-7, with TRBD1 identical over 7 bases. Germline assignment: CDR1 SEHNR and CDR2 FQNEAQ (reference sequence). The V segment lost 7 bases and the J segment 4 bases; nucleotides outside the gene matches: 4. The CDR3 contains 12 residues.

The chain joins TRBV28 to TRBJ2-1; D is uncertain. Deletions cut 1 base from V and 8 bases from J, with 9 bases between. Per the germline V gene, CDR1 is MDHEN and CDR2 is SYDVKM. This CDR3 is built from 13 residues. As DNA, the CDR3 is TGTGCCAGCAGTTTATCACGGGTAGATGAGCAGTTCTTC. It encodes CASSLSRVDEQFF. Based on the CDR3 plus reference TRBV28 and TRBJ2-1, the full variable domain is DVKVTQSSRYLVKRTGEKVFLECVQDMDHENMFWYRQDPGLGLRLIYFSYDVKMKEKGDIPEGYSVSREKKERFSLILESASTNQTSMYLCASSLSRVDEQFFGPGTRLTVL.

The V and J genes are TRBV28 and TRBJ2-1; unclear D gene. The germline CDR1 and CDR2 sequences are MDHEN and SYDVKM. The CDR3 consists of 17 residues. Deletions cut 3 bases from V and 7 bases from J, with 22 bases between. CDR3 sequence (DNA): TGTGCCAGCAGTTTTCGTCTGGCAGATCCCCTTCTTAATGAGCAGTTCTTC. Translating gives CASSFRLADPLLNEQFF.

The CDR3 loop is CASSPPGHTNYGYTF. The CDR3 bases are TGTGCCAGCAGCCCCCCGGGACATACAAACTATGGCTACACCTTC. V is TRBV7-8 and J is TRBJ1-2, with TRBD1 as a possible D gene (6 bases). Germline-derived CDR1 and CDR2 are SGHVS and FQNEAQ. Deletions cut 5 bases from V and 2 bases from J, with 15 bases between. The CDR3 length is 15 residues.

V usage is TRBV5-4 and J usage is TRBJ1-2; 12 bases match TRBD1. The CDR3 runs 13 residues. J lost 12 bases, V lost 0 bases, and 3 bases had no gene match. Germline V lookup: CDR1 SGHNT, CDR2 YYREEE (reference sequence). CDR3: CASSLGGQGAHTF. As DNA, the CDR3 is TGTGCCAGCAGCTTGGGGGGACAGGGGGCGCACACCTTC.

The chain has TRBV3-1 (or the pseudogene TRBV3-2) and TRBJ2-2; 10 bases are shared with TRBD2. V gave up 1 base and J gave up 9 bases; unmatched junction bases: 5. The CDR3 contains 15 residues. Per germline, CDR1 LGHDT and CDR2 YNNKEL (reference sequence). CDR3 loop: CASSQGTSGDRELFF. For the CDR3, the DNA is TGTGCCAGCAGCCAAGGGACTAGCGGTGACCGGGAGCTGTTTTTT.

This clone was recorded only once. The chain joins TRBV5-6 to TRBJ2-2, with 10 positions matching TRBD1. J lost 1 base, V lost 4 bases, and 4 bases had no gene match. The CDR3 sequence is 16 residues long. The germline V gene encodes CDR1 SGHDT and CDR2 YYEEEE. This chain's CDR3 is CASSADRGWNTGELFF. The CDR3 DNA sequence: TGTGCCAGCAGCGCGGACAGGGGGTGGAACACCGGGGAGCTGTTTTTT.

The rearrangement joins TRBV2 to TRBJ2-3; TRBD1 might be the D (6 bases). Germline assignment: CDR1 SNHLY and CDR2 FYNNEI. Trimming removed 3 bases at V and 2 bases at J, with 9 bases between. The CDR3 spans 14 residues. The CDR3, as DNA: TGTGCCAGCAGTGATGGGGGCCTCACAGATACGCAGTATTTT. Its protein is CASSDGGLTDTQYF. Looking up the rest from reference TRBV2 and TRBJ2-3 gives the full variable domain: EPEVTQTPSHQVTQMGQEVILRCVPISNHLYFYWYRQILGQKVEFLVSFYNNEISEKSEIFDDQFSVERPDGSNFTLKIRSTKLEDSAMYFCASSDGGLTDTQYFGPGTRLTVL.

The V gene is TRBV4-1, the J gene TRBJ2-7; 9 nucleotides align to TRBD1. The CDR3 consists of 15 residues. V lost 2 bases, J lost 2 bases, and 4 bases stayed unmatched. Germline CDR1 reads MGHRA; CDR2 reads YSYEKL. The CDR3 DNA sequence: TGCGCCAGCAGCCAACCCGGGACAGGGCCCTACGAGCAGTACTTC. Translation: CASSQPGTGPYEQYF.

The J gene is TRBJ2-1, the V gene TRBV2, with a tentative D call TRBD1 (5 bases). Germline loops: CDR1 SNHLY, CDR2 FYNNEI. The CDR3 runs 15 residues. V was cut by 10 bases and J by 2 bases, with 18 bases left in between. The CDR3 bases are TGTGCCAACATGCTAGGGGTGATCGCCTACAATGAGCAGTTCTTC. It encodes CANMLGVIAYNEQFF.

The V call is TRBV6-5, the J call TRBJ1-6; TRBD1 agrees at 7 bases. The CDR3 consists of 16 residues. J was trimmed by 7 bases and V by 2 bases; bases with no gene match: 8. CDR1 is MNHEY and CDR2 is SVGAGI in the germline V gene. The CDR3 bases are TGTGCCAGCAGTTACCGGGACAGAGGAAGCAATTCACCCCTCCACTTT. This gives the protein CASSYRDRGSNSPLHF.

This clone was seen just once. This chain connects TRBV27 to TRBJ2-6; no clear D gene. Trimming pared 3 bases from V and 4 bases from J, leaving 4 bases between. In germline, CDR1 is MNHEY, CDR2 SMNVEV (reference sequence). The CDR3 sequence is 13 residues long. This CDR3 reads CASSFSGANVLTF. CDR3 DNA sequence: TGTGCCAGCAGTTTCTCCGGGGCCAACGTCCTGACTTTC.

The chain has TRBV5-4 and TRBJ1-2, with 7 bases matching TRBD1. Germline CDR1 SGHNT, CDR2 YYREEE (reference sequence). The J segment lost 3 bases and the V segment lost 4 bases, leaving 6 bases of the junction unmatched. The CDR3 runs 14 residues. The CDR3 region is CASSRLGTDYGYTF. CDR3 nucleotide sequence: TGTGCCAGCAGCCGACTAGGGACAGACTATGGCTACACCTTC.

J is TRBJ1-4 and V is TRBV9; D may be TRBD1 (5 bases). Per germline, CDR1 SGDLS and CDR2 YYNGEE. This CDR3 contains 16 residues. V lost 4 bases to trimming and J lost 7 bases, with 20 bases between them. DNA for the CDR3: TGTGCCAGCAGCCCGAAGGACGGGGGGTTTCGTGAAAAACTGTTTTTT. The encoded protein is CASSPKDGGFREKLFF.

This chain links TRBV6-5 with TRBJ2-6; D may be TRBD1 (5 bases). The length of the CDR3 is 15 residues. V dropped 7 bases and J dropped 0 bases, with 10 bases sitting between them. Germline CDR1 and CDR2: MNHEY and SVGAGI. As DNA, the CDR3 is TGTGCCAGCAAACAGGCCCTCTCTGGGGCCAACGTCCTGACTTTC. It specifies CASKQALSGANVLTF.

The rearrangement links TRBV28 to TRBJ1-5; 8 nucleotides agree with TRBD1. CDR3 length: 13 residues. The germline gives CDR1 MDHEN, CDR2 SYDVKM. V lost 8 bases and J lost 1; bases outside the gene matches: 1. The CDR3 DNA follows: TGTGCCAGCCGGGACAGGAGCAATCAGCCCCAGCATTTT. It codes for CASRDRSNQPQHF. Looking up the rest from reference TRBV28 and TRBJ1-5 gives the full variable domain: DVKVTQSSRYLVKRTGEKVFLECVQDMDHENMFWYRQDPGLGLRLIYFSYDVKMKEKGDIPEGYSVSREKKERFSLILESASTNQTSMYLCASRDRSNQPQHFGDGTRLSIL.

The rearrangement uses TRBV5-4 and TRBJ1-1; D is uncertain. Germline V gives CDR1 SGHNT, CDR2 YYREEE (reference sequence). Trimming took off 4 bases at V and 7 bases at J, with 20 bases between the two ends. This CDR3 comprises 15 residues. This CDR3 is CASSTPGSSGIEAFF. The CDR3 DNA reads TGTGCCAGCAGCACCCCGGGGTCGTCAGGAATTGAAGCTTTCTTT.